This T cell receptor beta chain appears in the sequencing data of a study of shared T cell receptors in the human thymus (dated by TCRdb to the early 2020s). Context from the whole study: The study examined how the human thymus generates shared, self-reactive T-cell receptor alpha chains.

Library preparation was by the immunoSEQ multiplex PCR assay. Drawn from immuneACCESS, this table holds only the in-frame rearrangements with V and J called that TCRdb kept. Clones are partly lost; checked studies trace under half to an unresolved V gene and leave the rest unexplained. Present in this sample are approximately 490,000 clones, around 78% of which were seen just once. Of the sample, more than 0.01% falls within the top ten clones. From the cysteine up to the phenylalanine, the CDR3 has a length of 17 residues. Only CDR3 DNA is held: 51 bases, read in frame from base 1. Sequences LGHNT (CDR1) and FRNRAP (CDR2) are obtained from the germline V gene. In the case of this clone: The antigen this receptor binds is unknown. At one of its ends the junction is not consistent with the germline gene, which may arise from a read error.

The same sample was also studied in work on human thymus T cells. The second study, in turn, reports: The donors were immunologically healthy infants in Finland who had open corrective cardiac surgery for congenital heart defects. Thymus tissue was obtained as surgical resects removed during corrective cardiac surgery. V and J gene segment usage appeared biased in both thymic and peripheral blood repertoires. Highly overlapping thymic TCR repertoires among unrelated individuals were reported in the related research. TCR alpha and beta repertoires from roughly 8 infant thymus samples and four related peripheral blood samples were characterized in the study. The infant donors were roughly 7 to 244 days old, and the cohort included several males and a couple of females. Thymocytes were mechanically released from the tissue and were stored as pellets of about 9-33 million cells at -70 degrees C. A QIAsymphony instrument was used to extract genomic DNA from the frozen cell pellets. The immunoSEQ multiplex PCR assay was used to amplify the TCRB and TCRAD loci from a standardized quantity of quality-controlled genomic DNA. The V(D)J region was spanned by amplicons of a length sufficient to cover the CDR3 and to identify V and J genes. Amplicon sequencing was performed on an Illumina platform through the commercial immunoSEQ service. Corrections for primer bias and sequencing errors followed previously described methods, while TCRAD and TCRB definitions were based on the IMGT database. immunoSEQ Analyzer 3.0 and VDJTools were used for repertoire analysis, which covered basic statistics, V/J segment usage, diversity estimates, rarefaction and pairwise overlap. Chao1, ChaoE, Efron-Thisted, Shannon and inverse Simpson indices were used to estimate diversity, which was also estimated on datasets down-sampled to the smallest sample. Repertoire overlap used strict matching of CDR3 nucleotide sequence, V gene and J gene, with Jaccard-based multidimensional scaling clustering. Thymus samples yielded on average approximately 800,000 unique TCRB clonotypes, compared with 80,000 to 95,000 from blood samples.

The source of this sequence is a boy in the first two years of life with a congenital heart defect. Donor details come from another sample of the same person, matched by shared clones. The sequence joins TRBV12-5 to TRBJ2-2, with the D gene too uncertain to name. The specimen sequenced was thymocytes. The nucleotide sequence reads as follows: TGTGCTAGTGGTTTGTATCGCTCAGAAGCGAACCCCGGGGAGCTGTTTTTT. Translated, this is CASGLYRSEANPGELFF.